The 26 T cell receptor beta chains given below trace back to one sample, sequenced in a study of breast tumors, draining lymph nodes, adjacent tissues. Axillary draining lymph nodes of breast cancer patients supplied the node samples. TCRdb recomputed calls from the multiplex PCR reads with MiXCR, one row per CDR3 protein. The table lists under 150,000 distinct CDR3 sequences, 21% of them singletons. The sequenced sample consisted of axillary lymph node tissue. The receptors were sampled from a female donor with breast cancer. Some clones in this sample may be carry-over from other donors' samples.

This clonotype was counted ten times or more. V usage is TRBV29-1 and J usage is TRBJ2-7; D is possibly TRBD1 (5 bases). The CDR3 is 12 residues long. V gave up 5 bases and J gave up 5 bases, with 13 bases separating them. The germline V gene has CDR1 SQVTM and CDR2 ANQGSEA. The CDR3 coding sequence is TGCAGCGTTCGTCAGGGCAGGAACGAGCAGTACTTC. It is translated as CSVRQGRNEQYF.

In its sample, this clonotype was seen once. A read error may be the cause here, since a much bigger clone is one base away. The chain employs TRBV28 and TRBJ2-1, with 10 nucleotides matching TRBD2. The germline V gene has CDR1 MDHEN and CDR2 SYDVKM. The CDR3 is 14 amino acids. The CDR3 region has the DNA TGTGCCAGTAGACTAGCGGGTAGCTACAATGGGCAGTTCTTC. Amino acid sequence: CASRLAGSYNGQFF.

This clonotype has ten or more counts. The rearrangement joins TRBV5-1 to TRBJ2-3; perhaps TRBD2 as D (6 bases). V was clipped by 0 bases and J by 0 bases, with 11 bases between them. This CDR3 has 16 residues. The V gene's germline CDR1 is SGHRS and CDR2 YFSETQ. The CDR3 sequence: CASSLGQRASTDTQYF. CDR3 nucleotide sequence: TGCGCCAGCAGCTTGGGTCAGCGGGCTAGCACAGATACGCAGTATTTT.

This clonotype came up many times. This sequence joins TRBV10-1 and TRBJ2-7; 7 bases map to TRBD1. The germline CDR1 and CDR2 sequences are WNHNN and SYGVQD (reference sequence). The CDR3 runs to 13 residues. The junction had 0 bases not matched to a gene; V was cut back by 0 bases and J by 4 bases. The CDR3 DNA sequence: TGCGCCAGCAGTGAGTCGACAGGGTACGAGCAGTACTTC. It codes for CASSESTGYEQYF.

This clonotype was observed many times. This sequence joins TRBV2 and TRBJ2-1; TRBD1 might be the D (6 bases). The ends were cut back, 10 bases at V and 3 bases at J, with 10 bases in the middle. From germline, CDR1 is SNHLY and CDR2 FYNNEI. CDR3 size: 12 residues. CDR3 protein: CATSDSYNEQFF. CDR3 nucleotide sequence: TGTGCCACCTCGGACAGCTACAATGAGCAGTTCTTC.

This clonotype occurred many times. CDR3 sequence reads: CASTTRANQPQHF. In DNA, the CDR3 is TGTGCCAGCACTACTCGGGCCAATCAGCCCCAGCATTTT. The chain combines TRBV6-6 with TRBJ1-5; D remains ambiguous. V lost 7 bases and J lost 3, with 10 bases in between. CDR1 and CDR2 (germline): MNHNY, SVGAGI (reference sequence). This CDR3 comprises 13 residues.

A note on this clonotype: A much larger clonotype is one base distant, so this may be a read error. This chain links TRBV7-8 with TRBJ1-5; D not certain. CDR1 is SGHVS and CDR2 is FQNEAQ in the germline V gene. The CDR3 loop spans 16 amino acids. CDR3 bases: TGTGCCAGCAATGGAGGACTCCGGCTCAGCAGTCAGCCCCAGCATTTT. Protein sequence: CASNGGLRLSSQPQHF.

This clonotype was seen at least ten times. This chain connects TRBV5-1 to TRBJ1-2, with D hard to call. The V and J ends lost 0 bases and 0 bases respectively, with 18 bases between them. CDR3 size: 18 residues. Germline V gene data show CDR1 as SGHRS and CDR2 as YFSETQ. In nucleotides, the CDR3 is TGCGCCAGCAGCTTGGGCCTGGGCTCTGGTGGGGCTAACTATGGCTACACCTTC. Its translation: CASSLGLGSGGANYGYTF.

This clonotype was picked up many times. The chain recombines TRBV3-1 with TRBJ2-5; TRBD2 matches at 11 bases. The germline CDR1 and CDR2 sequences are LGHDT and YNNKEL (reference sequence). With 1 base clipped from V and 3 bases from J, the junction kept 4 bases outside the gene matches. CDR3 size: 16 residues. As DNA, the CDR3 is TGTGCCAGCAGCCAAGTGGCTAGCGGGAGGAAAGAGACCCAGTACTTC. Residues: CASSQVASGRKETQYF.

V gene TRBV11-2 combines with J gene TRBJ2-2; no definite D call. CDR1 and CDR2 from the germline V gene are SGHAT and FQNNGV. Trimming removed 7 bases at V and 1 base at J, with 4 bases between. The CDR3 loop spans 12 amino acids. CDR3 sequence: CASTENTGELFF. The CDR3 DNA reads TGTGCCAGCACGGAGAACACCGGGGAGCTGTTTTTT.

This clonotype appeared many times. CDR3 amino acids: CASSPGQQNYGYTF. The CDR3 DNA is TGTGCCAGCTCACCGGGGCAGCAAAACTATGGCTACACCTTC. The genes are TRBV18 and TRBJ1-2, with a possible D match to TRBD1 (5 bases). CDR1 is KGHSH, CDR2 LQKENI, per germline. The germline V and J ends were trimmed by 3 bases and 2 bases, with 10 bases remaining between them. The CDR3 loop spans 14 amino acids.

About this clonotype itself: Possible read error: a much larger clone is one base away. The chain joins TRBV11-2 to TRBJ2-7; maybe TRBD1 (6 bases). The CDR3 spans 15 residues. V was trimmed by 7 bases and J by 2 bases, leaving 18 bases between them. Germline V CDR1 and CDR2: SGHAT, FQNNGV. This CDR3 is CASKPTGDTAYEQYF. The CDR3 coding sequence is TGTGCCAGCAAGCCGACAGGCGATACCGCCTACGAGCAGTACTTC.

As for this clonotype: A much larger clone lies one base from this, so it may be a read error. The chain couples TRBV6-1 to TRBJ1-4; D not certain. CDR1 and CDR2 from the germline V gene are MNHNS and SASEGT. CDR3 length: 13 amino acids. CDR3 bases: TGTGCCAGCAGTGAAGGGCATAATGAAAAACTGTCTTTT. Its translation: CASSEGHNEKLSF.

Remarks on this clonotype: Just one base apart from a much larger clone, this may be a read error. CDR3 in DNA: TGTGCCGGACACAAAGGGACTAACTGGACCGGGGAGCTGTTTTTT. This sequence encodes CAGHKGTNWTGELFF. J is TRBJ2-2 and V is TRBV11-2; 7 positions match TRBD2. Germline CDR1 reads SGHAT; CDR2 reads FQNNGV. V trimming: 11 bases; J trimming: 5 bases; junction bases outside the gene matches: 14. The CDR3 extends over 15 amino acids.

Ten or more counts support this clonotype. This sequence joins TRBV6-5 and TRBJ2-7; 7 bases fit TRBD1. CDR1 and CDR2 from the germline V gene are MNHEY and SVGAGI. V lost 6 bases, J lost 6 bases, and 5 bases stayed unmatched. This CDR3 contains 12 residues. This chain's CDR3 is CASRPHRGEQYF. The CDR3, as DNA: TGTGCCAGCAGGCCCCACAGGGGCGAGCAGTACTTC.

In this sample, this clonotype turned up many times. This sequence joins TRBV5-1 and TRBJ2-1; TRBD1 might be the D (5 bases). CDR1 is SGHRS, CDR2 YFSETQ, per germline. CDR3 size: 12 residues. The germline V and J ends were trimmed by 4 bases and 6 bases, with 8 bases remaining between them. This CDR3 reads CASSVQGNEQFF. The CDR3 bases are TGCGCCAGCAGCGTCCAGGGCAATGAGCAGTTCTTC.

With regard to this clonotype: A much larger clone lies a single base off, so this may be a read error. CDR3 sequence reads: CASSFAGASSYEQYV. CDR3 sequence (DNA): TGTGCCAGCAGTTTCGCAGGGGCAAGCTCCTACGAGCAGTACGTC. The rearrangement joins TRBV27 to TRBJ2-7; D is possibly TRBD1 (6 bases). V was clipped by 3 bases and J by 0 bases, with 12 bases between them. Germline-derived CDR1 and CDR2 are MNHEY and SMNVEV (reference sequence). The CDR3 runs to 15 residues.

The chain joins TRBV18 to TRBJ2-3, with D perhaps assigned TRBD1 or TRBD2 (6 bases each). The germline V and J ends were trimmed by 1 base and 3 bases, with 14 bases remaining between them. Germline V CDR1 and CDR2: KGHSH, LQKENI. The CDR3 length is 16 residues. In nucleotides, the CDR3 is TGTGCCAGCTCACCACAGTCCACAGGGAGGACAGATACGCAGTATTTT. It specifies CASSPQSTGRTDTQYF. Combining the CDR3 with reference TRBV18 and TRBJ2-3 gives the whole variable domain NAGVMQNPRHLVRRRGQEARLRCSPMKGHSHVYWYRQLPEEGLKFMVYLQKENIIDESGMPKERFSAEFPKEGPSILRIQQVVRGDSAAYFCASSPQSTGRTDTQYFGPGTRLTVL.

A few counts support this clonotype. J is TRBJ1-4 and V is TRBV18; unclear D gene. Germline lookup yields CDR1 KGHSH and CDR2 LQKENI. V lost 2 bases, J lost 4 bases, and 11 bases lay in between. The CDR3 length is 15 residues. The CDR3: CASSPTGINNEKLFF. For the CDR3, the DNA is TGTGCCAGCTCACCAACCGGGATAAATAATGAAAAACTGTTTTTT.

This clonotype was counted ten times or more. V and J are TRBV7-6 and TRBJ2-7, with 15 bases identical to TRBD2. The V and J ends lost 5 bases and 1 base, in that order; junction bases with no gene match: 3. The length of the CDR3 is 16 residues. Per germline, CDR1 SGHVS and CDR2 FNYEAQ. The CDR3 bases are TGTGCCAGCAGCGACGGGACTAGCGGGAGGTCCTACGAGCAGTACTTC. This encodes CASSDGTSGRSYEQYF.

At least ten counts were recorded for this clonotype. The chain is built from TRBV7-9 and TRBJ2-5; tentatively, D is TRBD1 (5 bases). Germline V CDR1 and CDR2: SEHNR, FQNEAQ (reference sequence). The CDR3 consists of 14 residues. Trimming took 4 bases from V and 1 from J, leaving 10 bases between them. The CDR3 is CASSWGGAQETQYF. CDR3 sequence (DNA): TGTGCCAGCAGCTGGGGTGGGGCCCAAGAGACCCAGTACTTC.

The table lists this clonotype with many counts. The CDR3 nucleotides are TGTGCCAGCAGTGTTGAGCAGGCCACTTTCGAGCAGTACTTC. This codes for CASSVEQATFEQYF. V usage is TRBV6-1 and J usage is TRBJ2-7; D is uncertain. The V gene's germline CDR1 is MNHNS and CDR2 SASEGT. V dropped 4 bases and J dropped 6 bases, with 16 bases sitting between them. The CDR3 length is 14 residues.

There are a few counts of this clonotype. The chain combines TRBV5-1 with TRBJ2-5; 16 positions match TRBD2. There are 17 residues in the CDR3. Trimming took 0 bases from V and 3 from J; bases not matched to a gene: 2. Germline CDR1 and CDR2: SGHRS and YFSETQ. The CDR3 is CASSLAGLAGGKETQYF. DNA for the CDR3: TGCGCCAGCAGCTTGGCGGGACTAGCGGGAGGGAAAGAGACCCAGTACTTC.

This clonotype has a count of ten or more. The chain couples TRBV29-1 to TRBJ2-7; tentatively, D is TRBD2 (5 bases). V was clipped by 2 bases and J by 1 base, with 6 bases between them. CDR3 length: 12 residues. CDR1 and CDR2 (germline): SQVTM, ANQGSEA. CDR3 amino acids: CSVESGSYEQYF. In DNA, the CDR3 is TGCAGCGTTGAATCGGGGTCCTACGAGCAGTACTTC.

This clonotype was picked up many times. The gene calls are TRBV7-6 and TRBJ1-3, with D hard to call. Trimming took off 3 bases at V and 8 bases at J, with 14 bases between the two ends. Germline V gene sequence: CDR1 SGHVS, CDR2 FNYEAQ. The length of the CDR3 is 14 residues. The CDR3 region is CASSFDPSKDTIYF. CDR3 in DNA: TGTGCCAGCAGCTTCGACCCGAGTAAGGACACCATATATTTT.

This clonotype appeared many times. This chain joins TRBV5-1 and TRBJ2-3, with 8 bases aligning to TRBD2. The CDR3 is 15 amino acids. The trim removed 1 base at V and 3 bases at J, leaving 4 bases unmatched. Germline CDR1 and CDR2: SGHRS and YFSETQ. CDR3 amino acids: CASSLTAGDTDTQYF. CDR3 bases: TGCGCCAGCAGCTTGACAGCGGGAGATACAGATACGCAGTATTTT.